Below, 4 T cell receptor beta chains from the same sample are listed, as sequenced in a study of shared clonotypes between healthy human individuals. Repertoires were generated with immunoSEQ multiplex PCR, while TCRdb's copy carries only in-frame clones and drops some. Of hundreds of thousands of clones in the sample, over 65% are singletons; the top ten hold roughly 1.7%. The specimen sequenced was memory CD4+ T cells sorted from blood. Subset defined: CD45RA-negative fraction. These receptors all stem from a young woman in good health.

The chain employs TRBV2 and TRBJ2-7, with 7 bases fitting TRBD1. There are 11 residues in the CDR3. Germline lookup yields CDR1 SNHLY and CDR2 FYNNEI. V lost 6 bases, J lost 6 bases, and 2 bases stayed unmatched. The CDR3 sequence: CASRYRGEQYF. The CDR3, as DNA: TGTGCCAGCAGATACAGGGGCGAGCAGTACTTC.

The chain uses TRBV7-9 and TRBJ2-3, with 7 bases matching TRBD1. The CDR3 runs to 13 residues. Trimming took 6 bases from V and 6 from J; bases not matched to a gene: 6. Germline CDR1 is SEHNR and CDR2 is FQNEAQ (reference sequence). For the CDR3, the DNA is TGTGCCAGCAGGACAGGGACCTCGGATACGCAGTATTTT. Its translation is CASRTGTSDTQYF.

V usage is TRBV5-1 and J usage is TRBJ2-1, with a tentative D call TRBD2 (6 bases). CDR3 length equals 15 residues. Germline values: CDR1 SGHRS, CDR2 YFSETQ. Deletions cut 2 bases from V and 7 bases from J, with 16 bases between. CDR3 nucleotides: TGCGCCAGCAGCTTATCGACGGTTGGGGGGAATGAGCAGTTCTTC. Amino acid sequence: CASSLSTVGGNEQFF. The entire variable domain, with the rest obtained from reference TRBV5-1 and TRBJ2-1, is as follows: KAGVTQTPRYLIKTRGQQVTLSCSPISGHRSVSWYQQTPGQGLQFLFEYFSETQRNKGNFPGRFSGRQFSNSRSEMNVSTLELGDSALYLCASSLSTVGGNEQFFGPGTRLTVL.

This clone was counted only a few times. V usage is TRBV15 and J usage is TRBJ1-3, with D hard to call. The germline V gene encodes CDR1 LNHNV and CDR2 YYDKDF (reference sequence). The CDR3 totals 16 residues. V was shortened by 0 bases and J by 0 bases, with 9 bases between the two germline ends. Written as DNA, the CDR3 is TGTGCCACCAGCAGAGATTTTGGAGTCTCTGGAAACACCATATATTTT. Translated, it gives CATSRDFGVSGNTIYF.